These T cell receptor beta chains were read from a single sample in a study of early T cells in non-severe SARS-CoV-2 infection. TCRdb reprocessed the 5' RACE reads with MiXCR, giving one entry per CDR3 protein. The table records more than 65,000 distinct CDR3 sequences, roughly 15% of them present only once. Material: whole blood. The receptors originated from an adult who was a healthcare worker with PCR-confirmed SARS-CoV-2 infection or an uninfected control (not recorded which). Each CDR3 is given with its conserved first and last residue. The D gene is left open where the match is weak. Some rows have no size entry. The others give once, few or many, or a class for an expanded clone.

15,TRBJ1-2,few,TRBV7-9,-,TGTGCCAGCAGCGCCCATGAGAGCGGGGTTTATGGCTACACCTTC,CASSAHESGVYGYTF
14,TRBJ2-2,many,TRBV20-1,-,TGCAGTGCTAATCCCCCGGGGATCGCCGGGGAGCTGTTTTTT,CSANPPGIAGELFF
15,TRBJ2-5,many,TRBV6-2/TRBV6-3,TRBD1,TGTGCCAGCAGAGCGACTAGACAGGGGCAGGAGACCCAGTACTTC,CASRATRQGQETQYF
11,TRBJ2-1,-,TRBV12-3/TRBV12-4,TRBD2,TGTGCCAGCAGCTCCAGCGGGGGGGCGTTCTTC,CASSSSGGAFF
16,TRBJ1-6,many,TRBV12-3/TRBV12-4,-,TGTGCCAGCAGCTCCCAGGGGCAGGGGTCAGGTTCACCCCTCCACTTT,CASSSQGQGSGSPLHF
10,TRBJ2-7,many,TRBV20-1,-,TGCAGTGCTAGAGTTTACGAGCAGTACTTC,CSARVYEQYF
16,TRBJ2-1,few,TRBV7-2,-,TGTGCCAGCAGCTTATCCTCGGGGAATCCCTACAATGAGCAGTTCTTC,CASSLSSGNPYNEQFF
14,TRBJ2-5,-,TRBV5-1,-,TGCGCCAGCAGCTCCGTAGGGCGACAAGAGACCCAGTACTTC,CASSSVGRQETQYF
12,TRBJ2-2,few,TRBV20-1,-,TGCAGTGCTAGTCTGGGATTCGGGGAGCTGTTTTTT,CSASLGFGELFF
15,TRBJ2-2,many,TRBV25-1,-,TGTGCCAGCAGTGACCCAGGGGTGCCTACCGGGGAGCTGTTTTTT,CASSDPGVPTGELFF
18,TRBJ2-1,-,TRBV6-5,TRBD2,TGTGCCAGCAGTTTCCTGCCCCGACTAGCGGGGGGCCCTGGTGAGCAGTTCTTC,CASSFLPRLAGGPGEQFF
16,TRBJ2-6,many,TRBV5-1,-,TGCGCCAGCAGCTTGGAGAGGGCGGCTGGGGCCAACGTCCTGACTTTC,CASSLERAAGANVLTF
15,TRBJ1-5,many,TRBV6-6,-,TGTGCCAGCAGGGGGTGGACAGACTCCAATCAGCCCCAGCATTTT,CASRGWTDSNQPQHF
17,TRBJ2-7,-,TRBV7-2,-,TGTGCCAGCAGCTTAGGGGGACGAGGCCGGAGTGCGAGCGAGCAGTACTTC,CASSLGGRGRSASEQYF
16,TRBJ2-3,few,TRBV6-5,-,TGTGCCAGCAGTTACTTGGGGGACTTTAGCACAGATACGCAGTATTTT,CASSYLGDFSTDTQYF
15,TRBJ1-1,few,TRBV29-1,-,TGCAGCGTTGGGGGGGCGTGGAAGGCGAACACTGAAGCTTTCTTT,CSVGGAWKANTEAFF
14,TRBJ2-5,few,TRBV12-3/TRBV12-4,TRBD2,TGTGCCAGCAGCCCCGGGGGGGTCCAAGAGACCCAGTACTTC,CASSPGGVQETQYF
11,TRBJ1-3,many,TRBV30,-,TGTGCCTGGATGCGGGGAGACACCATATATTTT,CAWMRGDTIYF
13,TRBJ1-6,few,TRBV6-2/TRBV6-3,-,TGTGCCAGCAGAGAACTAAAGCACTCACCCCTCCACTTT,CASRELKHSPLHF
13,TRBJ1-1,many,TRBV29-1,-,TGCAGCGTTCGAGACAGCCTGAACACTGAAGCTTTCTTT,CSVRDSLNTEAFF
12,TRBJ1-2,-,TRBV12-3/TRBV12-4,-,TGTGCCAGCAGTTTTTCCGGGTATGGCTACACCTTC,CASSFSGYGYTF
18,TRBJ2-5,few,TRBV5-1,TRBD1,TGCGCCAGCAGCCTCGGAGACAGGGGGTTGATCTTCTACGAGACCCAGTACTTC,CASSLGDRGLIFYETQYF
17,TRBJ1-2,many,TRBV6-2/TRBV6-3,-,TGTGCCAGCAGTCCTAGGGATCGTGGCAGGGTGAAGGATGGCTACACCTTC,CASSPRDRGRVKDGYTF
18,TRBJ2-1,-,TRBV18,TRBD2,TGTGCCAGCTCCCCGGGACTAGCGGGGGCCAGCTCCTACAATGAGCAGTTCTTC,CASSPGLAGASSYNEQFF
16,TRBJ2-1,many,TRBV7-9,TRBD2,TGTGCCAGCAGTGAATGGCTAGCGGGGGGCAGGAATGAGCAGTTCTTC,CASSEWLAGGRNEQFF
14,TRBJ2-7,few,TRBV20-1,TRBD2,TGCAGTGGGCAGAGAGCAGCGGGACTATACGAGCAGTACTTC,CSGQRAAGLYEQYF
15,TRBJ2-2,many,TRBV30,-,TGTGCCTGGAGCATGGGGGGAAAGGGCACCGGGGAGCTGTTTTTT,CAWSMGGKGTGELFF
13,TRBJ1-2,many,TRBV3-1,-,TGTGCCAGCAGCCTCCAGGGGCAACATGGCTACACCTTC,CASSLQGQHGYTF
14,TRBJ2-7,-,TRBV7-9,TRBD1,TGTGCCAGCAGCGTCGGGACAGGGGACTACGAGCAGTACTTC,CASSVGTGDYEQYF
13,TRBJ2-1,few,TRBV7-8,-,TGTGCCAGCAGCCTAAACATCTACGCTGAGCAGTTCTTC,CASSLNIYAEQFF
16,TRBJ2-5,-,TRBV7-2,TRBD2,TGTGCCAGCAGCTTACTCAGCGGGGGGGCGGGAGAGACCCAGTACTTC,CASSLLSGGAGETQYF
12,TRBJ2-5,many,TRBV6-1,-,TGTGCCAGCAGCGGCCCCACAGAGACCCAGTACTTC,CASSGPTETQYF
12,TRBJ2-7,few,TRBV7-2,-,TGTGCCAGCAGTAATCCGACCTACGAGCAGTACTTC,CASSNPTYEQYF
15,TRBJ2-5,-,TRBV7-9,-,TGTGCCAGCAGCTTAGATGGTAGCGGCCAAGAGACCCAGTACTTC,CASSLDGSGQETQYF
15,TRBJ2-7,many,TRBV6-6,TRBD2,TGTGCCAGCAGCCCCCCCGGGGGAGGGGCCTACGAGCAGTACTTC,CASSPPGGGAYEQYF
14,TRBJ2-7,-,TRBV5-8,-,TGTGCCAGCAGCTTGGAGGGCTCTCCCTACGAGCAGTACTTC,CASSLEGSPYEQYF
17,TRBJ2-7,few,TRBV5-4,-,TGTGCCAGCAGCTTGGGCGGGCAAGGGGGGGCCCACTACGAGCAGTACTTC,CASSLGGQGGAHYEQYF
11,TRBJ2-7,many,TRBV28,-,TGTGCCAGCAGTCCATCGAGGGAGCAGTACTTC,CASSPSREQYF
14,TRBJ1-1,-,TRBV25-1,TRBD1,TGTGCCAGCAGTGGAACAGGGGGCCGAACTGAAGCTTTCTTT,CASSGTGGRTEAFF
14,TRBJ2-5,-,TRBV2,-,TGTGCCAGCAGGCAGTCCCACCCACAAGAGACCCAGTACTTC,CASRQSHPQETQYF
13,TRBJ1-1,few,TRBV7-7,-,TGTGCTAGCAGCCAGACAGTGAACACTGAAGCTTTCTTT,CASSQTVNTEAFF
15,TRBJ1-6,many,TRBV7-8,-,TGTGCCAGCAGCGCGCGCCGGGACTTAAATTCACCCCTCCACTTT,CASSARRDLNSPLHF
16,TRBJ2-1,-,TRBV20-1,-,TGCAGTGCTAGTGATCGGGGACTTAGGATGATGGGTGAGCAGTTCTTC,CSASDRGLRMMGEQFF
14,TRBJ2-1,many,TRBV11-2,TRBD2,TGTGCCAGCAGCTTAAGGCTCGGGGAGGGAGAGCAGTTCTTC,CASSLRLGEGEQFF
13,TRBJ2-5,few,TRBV5-1,TRBD2,TGCGCCAGCAGACCGAGCGGGGAAGAGACCCAGTACTTC,CASRPSGEETQYF
14,TRBJ2-5,-,TRBV29-1,-,TGCAGCGTTGAAAGACCGGGAATCCAAGAGACCCAGTACTTC,CSVERPGIQETQYF
16,TRBJ1-5,-,TRBV12-3/TRBV12-4,TRBD1,TGTGCCAGCAGTTCCTGGGACAGGGCTTTGAATCAGCCCCAGCATTTT,CASSSWDRALNQPQHF
12,TRBJ2-5,once,TRBV12-3/TRBV12-4,TRBD2,TGTGCCAGCAGTCGGACTAGTGGGTCCCAGTACTTC,CASSRTSGSQYF
15,TRBJ2-2,many,TRBV12-5,-,TGTGCTAGTGGTTTAGCACAGGTTAACACCGGGGAGCTGTTTTTT,CASGLAQVNTGELFF
16,TRBJ2-1,many,TRBV6-1,-,TGTGCCAGCACCCGGGAGAGGGTAATAATTAACAATGAGCAGTTCTTC,CASTRERVIINNEQFF
14,TRBJ1-1,-,TRBV5-4,TRBD1,TGTGCCAGCAGCCGGGACAGGGGAGGTACTGAAGCTTTCTTT,CASSRDRGGTEAFF
11,TRBJ2-5,-,TRBV29-1,-,TGCAGCGTTGAACAGCAAGAGACCCAGTACTTC,CSVEQQETQYF
15,TRBJ2-1,medium-sized,TRBV6-5,-,TGTGCCAGCAGTTACAGAGACACAACCTACAATGAGCAGTTCTTC,CASSYRDTTYNEQFF
12,TRBJ1-6,few,TRBV18,-,TGTGCCAGCTCACCGATAAATTCACCCCTCCACTTT,CASSPINSPLHF